These T cell receptor beta chains were read from a single sample in a study of shared clonotypes between healthy human individuals. Assay used: immunoSEQ multiplex PCR; TCRdb lists only in-frame clones, some missing. The repertoire holds 2 million to 2.5 million clones, with less than 95% as singletons. Sequencing was carried out using naive CD4+ T cells from PBMCs. The receptor source for this set is a man between 18 and 35 years old in good health. Some clones in this sample may be carry-over from other donors' samples. CDR3s include the opening cysteine and the closing phenylalanine or tryptophan. D genes are given only for firm matches. Size is stated for part of the rows, as once, few or many counts, or as a class when the clone is expanded.

length	V	D	J	size	DNA	CDR3
12	TRBV15	NA	TRBJ2-7	NA	TGTGCCACCAGCAGCCTGGGCCTCGAGCAGTACTTC	CATSSLGLEQYF
15	TRBV18	TRBD1	TRBJ1-2	once	TGTGCCAGCTCACCTCTGACAGGGGCAAACTATGGCTACACCTTC	CASSPLTGANYGYTF
16	TRBV5-1	TRBD2	TRBJ2-3	once	TGCGCCAGCAGCTTGGCGGGAGGGCCTAGCACAGATACGCAGTATTTT	CASSLAGGPSTDTQYF
11	TRBV20-1	NA	TRBJ1-1	NA	TGCAGTGCTAGATTCAGGACTGAAGCTTTCTTT	CSARFRTEAFF
14	TRBV28	TRBD1	TRBJ1-2	NA	TGTGCCAGCAGTTCCGGACAGGGGGGCTATGGCTACACCTTC	CASSSGQGGYGYTF
16	TRBV5-6	NA	TRBJ2-1	NA	TGTGCCAGCAGCTTGGCCGTCAGAGACTCCTACAATGAGCAGTTCTTC	CASSLAVRDSYNEQFF
15	TRBV9	NA	TRBJ2-3	NA	TGTGCCAGCAGCGTAGGCGGGACTGGCACAGATACGCAGTATTTT	CASSVGGTGTDTQYF
13	TRBV4-3	TRBD1	TRBJ1-1	NA	TGCGCCAGCAGCCAGGGGACAGGCGGTGAAGCTTTCTTT	CASSQGTGGEAFF
14	TRBV30	TRBD1	TRBJ1-5	NA	TGTGCCTGGAGTAGGACAGGGGGCAATCAGCCCCAGCATTTT	CAWSRTGGNQPQHF
15	TRBV5-1	NA	TRBJ2-3	NA	TGCGCCAGCAGGCCCGGTGGCCCCGCCTTAGATACGCAGTATTTT	CASRPGGPALDTQYF
16	TRBV6-6	TRBD2	TRBJ2-1	NA	TGTGCCAGCAGACTAGCGGGAGGGCCAGCCTACAATGAGCAGTTCTTC	CASRLAGGPAYNEQFF
15	TRBV27	NA	TRBJ2-7	NA	TGTGCCAGCTCGGATTGGGGGCAAAGCTCCTACGAGCAGTACTTC	CASSDWGQSSYEQYF
16	TRBV28	TRBD2	TRBJ2-7	NA	TGTGCCAGCAGTTTACCCGGACTAGCGAGAACCTACGAGCAGTACTTC	CASSLPGLARTYEQYF
16	TRBV7-8	TRBD2	TRBJ2-1	NA	TGTGCCAGCAGCTTACTAGCGGCCAACATTCGTGATGAGCAGTTCTTC	CASSLLAANIRDEQFF
13	TRBV6-6	NA	TRBJ1-1	NA	TGTGCCAGTACTGGGGGCAGGGGCGTAGAAGCTTTCTTT	CASTGGRGVEAFF
12	TRBV19	TRBD1	TRBJ2-7	NA	TGTGCCAGTAGTCGGGACAGGCGCGAGCAGTACTTC	CASSRDRREQYF
16	TRBV11-2	NA	TRBJ2-3	once	TGTGCCAGCAGCTTAGGGGAGGACCAAAGGACAGATACGCAGTATTTT	CASSLGEDQRTDTQYF
15	TRBV11-2	NA	TRBJ2-1	NA	TGTGCCAGCAGCTTAGTGTTTGGCAACTACAATGAGCAGTTCTTC	CASSLVFGNYNEQFF
15	TRBV7-2	TRBD2	TRBJ2-2	NA	TGTGCCAGCAGACCTCCGGGACTAGTAACCGGGGAGCTGTTTTTT	CASRPPGLVTGELFF
14	TRBV5-1	NA	TRBJ1-4	NA	TGCGCCAGCAGCTTGGCGCCGGGTAATGAAAAACTGTTTTTT	CASSLAPGNEKLFF